The 26 T cell receptor beta chains listed next were all sequenced from one sample in a study of PD-L1 blockade in urothelial cancer. Libraries were prepared by immunoSEQ multiplex PCR; TCRdb keeps only in-frame clonotypes and omits some of them. The table lists about 130,000 clones, 70% to 85% of them singletons. The time point: pretreatment peripheral blood. Here the sequenced sample was PBMCs, taken around atezolizumab (anti-PD-L1) treatment. The receptors stem from a man aged 45-65 years with urothelial cancer.

The chain combines TRBV7-8 with TRBJ2-5; D call uncertain. Trimming took 0 bases from V and 2 from J, leaving 7 bases between them. The CDR3 extends over 14 amino acids. CDR1 and CDR2 (germline): SGHVS, FQNEAQ. For the CDR3, the DNA is TGTGCCAGCAGCTTAGCGAGAGATCAAGAGACCCAGTACTTC. Protein: CASSLARDQETQYF.

The CDR3 spells CASSEVREQYF. CDR3 nucleotides: TGTGCCAGCAGTGAAGTTCGCGAGCAGTACTTC. The chain joins TRBV2 to TRBJ2-7, with D hard to call. The CDR3 extends over 11 amino acids. Germline V CDR1 and CDR2: SNHLY, FYNNEI. Between the trimmed V and J ends, which lost 1 base and 6 bases, there was a span of 4 bases.

The gene calls are TRBV5-4 and TRBJ2-7; D might be TRBD2 (5 bases). Germline V gene data show CDR1 as SGHNT and CDR2 as YYREEE (reference sequence). This CDR3 region has 14 residues. The V end lost 4 bases, the J end lost 0 bases, and 11 bases lay between the germline ends. Written as DNA, the CDR3 is TGTGCCAGCAGCCGGACTTCCTCCTCCTACGAGCAGTACTTC. It is translated as CASSRTSSSYEQYF.

The chain carries TRBV9 and TRBJ2-1; TRBD2 aligns across 9 bases. The length of the CDR3 is 16 residues. Germline CDR1 and CDR2: SGDLS and YYNGEE. Germline trimming cut 0 bases from V and 8 bases from J; bases unmatched to any gene: 9. CDR3 protein: CASSVAPSGNLYEQFF. In DNA, the CDR3 is TGTGCCAGCAGCGTAGCCCCTAGCGGGAATCTCTATGAGCAGTTCTTC. The variable domain in full, completed from reference TRBV9 and TRBJ2-1, reads DSGVTQTPKHLITATGQRVTLRCSPRSGDLSVYWYQQSLDQGLQFLIQYYNGEERAKGNILERFSAQQFPDLHSELNLSSLELGDSALYFCASSVAPSGNLYEQFFGPGTRLTVL.

The V and J genes are TRBV5-1 and TRBJ1-5; tentative D call: TRBD1 (5 bases). Per germline, CDR1 SGHRS and CDR2 YFSETQ. The CDR3 runs to 15 residues. Trimming removed 5 bases at V and 2 bases at J, with 14 bases between. The CDR3 nucleotides read TGCGCCAGCAGGAGGTCGGGGGATGGCAATCAGCCCCAGCATTTT. This gives the protein CASRRSGDGNQPQHF.

The chain has TRBV15 and TRBJ2-2; 8 nucleotides agree with TRBD1. CDR1 and CDR2 from the germline V gene are LNHNV and YYDKDF (reference sequence). CDR3 length: 17 residues. V gave up 8 bases and J gave up 2 bases; unmatched junction bases: 13. The CDR3 reads CATGLPRTGSNTGELFF. In DNA form, the CDR3 reads TGTGCCACCGGCCTCCCTCGGACAGGGAGTAACACCGGGGAGCTGTTTTTT.

The V call is TRBV4-1, the J call TRBJ2-3, with 14 bases identical to TRBD2. Germline values: CDR1 MGHRA, CDR2 YSYEKL. The V segment lost 4 bases and the J segment 8 bases; nucleotides outside the gene matches: 5. The CDR3 runs 15 residues. For the CDR3, the DNA is TGCGCCAGCAGCCCAGGACTAGCGGGGGGTCCTACGCAGTATTTT. Translated: CASSPGLAGGPTQYF.

This sequence joins TRBV19 and TRBJ2-7; D is perhaps TRBD1 (5 bases). Germline V gene data show CDR1 as LNHDA and CDR2 as SQIVND (reference sequence). V gave up 5 bases and J gave up 2 bases, with 13 bases separating them. The CDR3 sequence is 14 residues long. In nucleotides, the CDR3 is TGTGCCAGTAGTGGGTGGACACCACCCTACGAGCAGTACTTC. Translated, it gives CASSGWTPPYEQYF.

V and J are TRBV18 and TRBJ2-4; possibly TRBD1 for D (6 bases). The CDR3 has 12 residues. The germline CDR1 and CDR2 sequences are KGHSH and LQKENI. Trimming took off 6 bases at V and 8 bases at J, with 11 bases between the two ends. The CDR3 here is CASSGASDIQYF. The CDR3 bases are TGTGCCAGCTCGGGGGCGAGCGACATTCAGTACTTC.

The chain joins TRBV6-5 to TRBJ2-1; the D gene is possibly TRBD2 (5 bases). CDR3 length: 12 residues. The V end lost 6 bases, the J end lost 14 bases, and 17 bases lay between the germline ends. Germline V gene data show CDR1 as MNHEY and CDR2 as SVGAGI. The CDR3 sequence: CASRTTSGGEFF. For the CDR3, the DNA is TGTGCCAGCAGAACAACGAGTGGAGGAGAGTTCTTC.

The CDR3: CASSKTSGSYNEQFF. In DNA, the CDR3 is TGTGCCAGCAGCAAAACTAGCGGGAGCTACAATGAGCAGTTCTTC. The chain employs TRBV7-8 and TRBJ2-1, with 11 nucleotides matching TRBD2. With 5 bases clipped from V and 3 bases from J, the junction kept 3 bases outside the gene matches. Germline lookup yields CDR1 SGHVS and CDR2 FQNEAQ. The CDR3 consists of 15 residues. Full variable domain (rest looked up from reference TRBV7-8 and TRBJ2-1): GAGVSQSPRYKVAKRGQDVALRCDPISGHVSLFWYQQALGQGPEFLTYFQNEAQLDKSGLPSDRFFAERPEGSVSTLKIQRTQQEDSAVYLCASSKTSGSYNEQFFGPGTRLTVL.

This chain connects TRBV27 to TRBJ2-3; D uncertain. V was pared by 3 bases and J by 2 bases, with 9 bases between. This CDR3 region has 14 residues. CDR1 is MNHEY, CDR2 SMNVEV, per germline (reference sequence). DNA for the CDR3: TGTGCCAGCAGTTTCCCAGGAAACACAGATACGCAGTATTTT. This translates into CASSFPGNTDTQYF.

This clone was seen once. This chain joins TRBV7-2 and TRBJ2-1, with TRBD2 matching over 7 bases. Germline-derived CDR1 and CDR2 are SGHTA and FQGNSA. This CDR3 has 15 residues. The V and J ends lost 5 bases and 9 bases, in that order; junction bases with no gene match: 13. The DNA of the CDR3 is TGTGCCAGCAGCGCGTTTGGCGGAAGGGAGGGTGAGCAGTTCTTC. Its protein product is CASSAFGGREGEQFF.

The gene calls are TRBV29-1 and TRBJ1-1; D is possibly TRBD1 (6 bases). Germline assignment: CDR1 SQVTM and CDR2 ANQGSEA. This CDR3 contains 12 residues. V was cut by 8 bases and J by 6 bases, with 16 bases left in between. The CDR3 protein is CSSGGRGAEAFF. CDR3 coding DNA: TGCAGCTCAGGAGGGAGGGGGGCTGAAGCTTTCTTT.

The CDR3 loop reads CASSPGEAIGYTF. CDR3 DNA sequence: TGTGCCAGCAGCCCGGGGGAGGCGATAGGCTACACCTTC. This chain links TRBV9 with TRBJ1-2; tentatively, D is TRBD1 (5 bases). Germline V gives CDR1 SGDLS, CDR2 YYNGEE. V lost 4 bases, J lost 8 bases, and 15 bases lay in between. The CDR3 sequence is 13 residues long.

This clone has only one observation. The chain links TRBV4-1 to TRBJ1-1, with D possibly TRBD1 on 5 matching bases. CDR1 and CDR2 from the germline V gene are MGHRA and YSYEKL. Trimming stripped 5 bases from V and 4 bases from J, with 17 bases between. This CDR3 has 15 amino acids. Here the CDR3 reads CASSWNAGGRTEAFF. The CDR3 DNA reads TGCGCCAGCAGCTGGAACGCCGGGGGTCGCACTGAAGCTTTCTTT.

The chain uses TRBV9 and TRBJ2-7; D is uncertain. CDR3 length equals 14 residues. Germline V gene sequence: CDR1 SGDLS, CDR2 YYNGEE. V lost 3 bases, J lost 6 bases, and 16 bases lay in between. For the CDR3, the DNA is TGTGCCAGCAGCGCTAATTGGAGATTCTCCGAGCAGTACTTC. It specifies CASSANWRFSEQYF.

The chain uses TRBV9 and TRBJ1-6; 7 positions match TRBD1. The J segment lost 6 bases and the V segment lost 4 bases, leaving 1 base of the junction unmatched. The CDR3 is 13 amino acids. Germline V gene lookup returns CDR1 SGDLS and CDR2 YYNGEE. The CDR3 region has the DNA TGTGCCAGCAGCAGGGGGCCTAATTCACCCCTCCACTTT. It encodes CASSRGPNSPLHF. The whole variable domain, filled in from reference TRBV9 and TRBJ1-6, reads DSGVTQTPKHLITATGQRVTLRCSPRSGDLSVYWYQQSLDQGLQFLIQYYNGEERAKGNILERFSAQQFPDLHSELNLSSLELGDSALYFCASSRGPNSPLHFGNGTRLTVT.

In DNA, the CDR3 is TGTGCCAGCAGTTACAGGGTTAAAGGGGGTAATGAAAAACTGTTTTTT. Protein sequence: CASSYRVKGGNEKLFF. The V gene is TRBV6-5, the J gene TRBJ1-4; D is possibly TRBD1 (6 bases). Germline V CDR1 and CDR2: MNHEY, SVGAGI. V lost 2 bases, J lost 4 bases, and 14 bases lay in between. This CDR3 spans 16 amino acids.

The CDR3 loop reads CASSFTGERGYTF. The CDR3 nucleotides read TGTGCCAGCAGTTTTACAGGGGAGCGTGGCTACACCTTC. J is TRBJ1-2 and V is TRBV7-2; TRBD1 aligns across 7 bases. After removal of 6 bases from V and 7 bases from J, the junction contained 8 bases not matched to a gene. Germline V gene sequence: CDR1 SGHTA, CDR2 FQGNSA. CDR3 length: 13 amino acids. Full variable domain (rest looked up from reference TRBV7-2 and TRBJ1-2): GAGVSQSPSNKVTEKGKDVELRCDPISGHTALYWYRQSLGQGLEFLIYFQGNSAPDKSGLPSDRFSAERTGGSVSTLTIQRTQQEDSAVYLCASSFTGERGYTFGSGTRLTVV.

J is TRBJ2-7 and V is TRBV19, with 8 bases that match TRBD1. Germline-derived CDR1 and CDR2 are LNHDA and SQIVND (reference sequence). J gave up 3 bases and V 3 bases, and 7 bases lay outside the gene matches. The CDR3 extends over 15 amino acids. The CDR3 nucleotides read TGTGCCAGTAGTATTTACCAGACAGGGGTCTACGAGCAGTACTTC. It translates to CASSIYQTGVYEQYF.

The V gene is TRBV2, the J gene TRBJ2-1, with 9 bases identical to TRBD2. The CDR3 has 14 residues. Germline V gives CDR1 SNHLY, CDR2 FYNNEI. The J segment lost 4 bases and the V segment lost 7 bases, leaving 5 bases of the junction unmatched. The CDR3 region is CASMAGGVYNEQFF. The CDR3 DNA follows: TGTGCCAGCATGGCGGGAGGGGTTTACAATGAGCAGTTCTTC.

The gene calls are TRBV7-9 and TRBJ2-5; 9 bases align to TRBD2. Germline CDR1 and CDR2: SEHNR and FQNEAQ (reference sequence). J was trimmed by 5 bases and V by 5 bases; bases with no gene match: 9. This CDR3 spans 15 amino acids. As DNA, the CDR3 is TGTGCCAGCAGCCCTATAGCGGGAGTGAGGGAGACCCAGTACTTC. It codes for CASSPIAGVRETQYF.

A remark on this clone: Other nucleotide sequences from this sample produce the same CDR3. The CDR3 DNA is TGTGCCAGCAGAGCCGGAGGCTACGAGCAGTACTTC. Protein sequence: CASRAGGYEQYF. The V gene is TRBV28, the J gene TRBJ2-7; TRBD2 might be the D (5 bases). V dropped 6 bases and J dropped 3 bases, with 9 bases sitting between them. CDR1 and CDR2 from the germline V gene are MDHEN and SYDVKM. The CDR3 runs to 12 residues.

This clone showed up just once. V usage is TRBV6-6 and J usage is TRBJ2-1; unclear D gene. Between the trimmed V and J ends, which lost 6 bases and 9 bases, there was a span of 21 bases. The germline V gene has CDR1 MNHNY and CDR2 SVGAGI (reference sequence). This CDR3 is 15 amino acids long. CDR3 nucleotides: TGTGCCAGCAGCCCGAACGTTTATAACGGCGGTGAGCAGTTCTTC. This gives the protein CASSPNVYNGGEQFF.

This rearrangement joins TRBV5-1 to TRBJ2-5; possible D gene TRBD2, 5 bases. The CDR3 extends over 17 amino acids. V was shortened by 0 bases and J by 0 bases, with 15 bases between the two germline ends. Germline loops: CDR1 SGHRS, CDR2 YFSETQ. The DNA of the CDR3 is TGCGCCAGCAGCTTGGGGCTCGGGGTGGGCTACCAAGAGACCCAGTACTTC. Encoded protein: CASSLGLGVGYQETQYF.